This T cell receptor beta chain was identified in a study of molecular identifiers for immune sequencing clone quantification. Study background: Replicate runs used RNA from about 19,000 or 110,000 naive CD8 cells, which was split five ways into aliquots, and four of those aliquots were then sequenced.

Naive CD8 library inputs spanned 20,000 to 1,000,000 sorted cells and 10%, 30% or 50% RNA. Findings and caveats of the study: Barcode sharing among identical TCR molecules could make large clones appear smaller. Effector cells had over 99% of their molecules in clones above 20 RNA copies, while naive cells had under 1%.

This clonotype has more than one count but fewer than ten. Its matching antigen is unknown. The CDR3 runs 14 residues. The germline V gene has CDR1 GTSNPN and CDR2 SVGIG (reference sequence). V shed 3 bases, J shed 4 bases, and the junction held 4 bases outside the gene matches. TCRdb re-analysed the PCR reads in MiXCR, keeping a single row per CDR3 protein. Of more than 450,000 distinct CDR3 sequences listed, around 23% are singletons. J is TRBJ2-1 and V is TRBV30; 9 bases match TRBD2. The clonotype originates from a human donor in good health. Some libraries in this study had Jurkat cell RNA spiked in. The specimen sequenced was naive CD8+ T cells from blood, with Jurkat cell RNA spiked in. Subset in this sample: FACS-sorted CD8+CD4-CCR7+CD45RA+ naive T cells. The CDR3 here is CAWRGLAHYNEQFF. The CDR3 nucleotides are TGTGCCTGGAGGGGACTAGCACATTACAATGAGCAGTTCTTC.